This T cell receptor beta chain was observed in a study of T cell repertoires in cytomegalovirus infection. About the research overall: Public TCR beta signatures indicated both CMV infection and matching HLA type.

Germline values: CDR1 SGHTA, CDR2 FQGNSA. The V and J ends lost 0 bases and 5 bases respectively, with 14 bases between them. This CDR3 comprises 15 residues. Regarding this clonotype: Antigen: not known.

Each CDR3 protein gets one entry after TCRdb re-called the reads with MiXCR. The data contain approximately 110,000 distinct CDR3 sequences, 35% to 50% of them singletons. The chain carries TRBV7-2 and TRBJ2-7; D may be TRBD1 (5 bases). This clonotype originated in a human donor in good health (CMV status not recorded). Some clones in this sample may be carry-over from other donors' samples. Sequenced material: CD8+ T cells from cultured PBMCs, taken from culture after CMV antigen stimulation. CDR3 sequence: CASSLAGRVVDEQYF. CDR3 DNA: TGTGCCAGCAGCTTAGCCGGCAGGGTAGTAGACGAGCAGTACTTC.